This passage covers 25 T cell receptor beta chains from one sample sequenced in a study of CD8 T cells in ankylosing spondylitis. One entry per CDR3 protein, called by TCRdb with MiXCR from the 5' RACE reads. The sample lists 350,000 or so distinct CDR3 sequences; roughly 14% were seen once. Sequencing used blood, either unsorted or a sorted T cell fraction (not recorded which). The receptors were sampled from a male donor with ankylosing spondylitis or in good health (not recorded which).

The chain employs TRBV29-1 and TRBJ2-1; no definite D call. CDR1 SQVTM and CDR2 ANQGSEA come from the germline V gene. This CDR3 contains 13 residues. V shed 3 bases and J shed 7 bases, with 13 bases lying between them. For the CDR3, the DNA is TGCAGCGTTGATCCGGCGGTAGCAAATGAGCAGTTCTTC. Its protein is CSVDPAVANEQFF.

At least ten counts were recorded for this clonotype. The gene calls are TRBV29-1 and TRBJ1-1; D possibly corresponds to TRBD1 (6 bases). The CDR3 is 12 residues long. Trimming pared 2 bases from V and 7 bases from J, leaving 11 bases between. Germline assignment: CDR1 SQVTM and CDR2 ANQGSEA. The CDR3 reads CSVEWGQGEAFF. The CDR3 DNA follows: TGCAGCGTTGAATGGGGGCAGGGTGAAGCTTTCTTT.

This clonotype appeared a few times. This chain links TRBV5-6 with TRBJ2-2, with 7 bases aligning to TRBD2. With 3 bases clipped from V and 4 bases from J, the junction kept 0 bases outside the gene matches. The CDR3 loop spans 13 amino acids. The germline V gene encodes CDR1 SGHDT and CDR2 YYEEEE. CDR3 amino acids: CASSWGGTGELFF. The CDR3 nucleotides read TGTGCCAGCAGCTGGGGGGGCACCGGGGAGCTGTTTTTT.

This sequence joins TRBV10-3 and TRBJ2-1, with D perhaps assigned TRBD1 or TRBD2 (5 bases each). V lost 6 bases and J lost 5, with 11 bases in between. Germline V gene lookup returns CDR1 ENHRY and CDR2 SYGVKD. The CDR3 is made up of 13 amino acids. For the CDR3, the DNA is TGTGCCATCAGGAACGGGGCCGACAATGAGCAGTTCTTC. This sequence encodes CAIRNGADNEQFF.

J is TRBJ2-7 and V is TRBV11-2; the D call may be TRBD1 or TRBD2 (5 bases each). Germline assignment: CDR1 SGHAT and CDR2 FQNNGV. V was shortened by 7 bases and J by 8 bases, with 15 bases between the two germline ends. The CDR3 length is 12 residues. For the CDR3, the DNA is TGTGCCAGCATCCCGAGGGGAAACCAGCAGTACTTC. Protein sequence: CASIPRGNQQYF.

This clonotype occurred a few times. This chain connects TRBV6-5 to TRBJ1-2; 7 bases map to TRBD1. Germline CDR1 and CDR2: MNHEY and SVGAGI. Trimming cost V 10 bases and J 2 bases; bases outside gene matches: 4. This CDR3 contains 12 residues. The CDR3 loop reads CATMDRNYGYTF. The CDR3 DNA is TGTGCCACCATGGACAGGAACTATGGCTACACCTTC.

V usage is TRBV20-1 and J usage is TRBJ1-5; D is uncertain. In germline, CDR1 is DFQATT, CDR2 SNEGSKA (reference sequence). This CDR3 region has 15 residues. V was pared by 0 bases and J by 2 bases, with 11 bases between. The chain's CDR3 is CSARDPGERNQPQHF. The CDR3 DNA sequence: TGCAGTGCTAGAGATCCCGGGGAGCGCAATCAGCCCCAGCATTTT.

This sequence joins TRBV12-3 or TRBV12-4 and TRBJ1-1, with D unclear. CDR3 length: 14 amino acids. Trimming pared 4 bases from V and 4 bases from J, leaving 13 bases between. The CDR3 DNA is TGTGCCAGCAGTTCGGCCGCTCCCGTCACTGAAGCTTTCTTT. This gives the protein CASSSAAPVTEAFF.

The chain uses TRBV6-5 and TRBJ1-1; 8 positions agree with TRBD1. Looked up from germline, CDR1 is MNHEY and CDR2 is SVGAGI. The CDR3 totals 14 residues. Trimming at V came to 4 bases and at J to 4 bases, leaving 5 bases not matched to a gene. CDR3: CASSFGQGGTEAFF. The CDR3 DNA reads as TGTGCCAGCAGTTTCGGACAGGGTGGCACTGAAGCTTTCTTT.

In this sample, this clonotype turned up a few times. The CDR3 DNA sequence: TGTGCCAGCAGCTTGAGCAGGCAGCAGATCAGGAATGAGCAGTTCTTC. It is translated as CASSLSRQQIRNEQFF. V is TRBV5-6 and J is TRBJ2-1, with no clear D. Germline CDR1 reads SGHDT; CDR2 reads YYEEEE. The CDR3 length is 16 residues. Trimming shortened V by 1 base and J by 7 bases, and 18 bases separated the two germline ends.

This clonotype has just a few counts. The rearrangement uses TRBV14 and TRBJ2-3; D may be TRBD1 (5 bases). The CDR3 sequence is 14 residues long. Germline CDR1 SGHDN, CDR2 FVKESK. V was cut by 4 bases and J by 3 bases, with 11 bases left in between. The DNA for the CDR3 is TGTGCCAGCAGCCTGGACATTCAGACAGATACGCAGTATTTT. Protein product: CASSLDIQTDTQYF.

This clonotype was observed at least ten times. V usage is TRBV6-5 and J usage is TRBJ1-2, with TRBD1 as a possible D gene (6 bases). Trimming removed 6 bases at V and 2 bases at J, with 13 bases between. The CDR3 extends over 14 amino acids. The germline V gene has CDR1 MNHEY and CDR2 SVGAGI. CDR3 nucleotides: TGTGCCAGCAGCTACGAACAGGGAAACTATGGCTACACCTTC. The encoded protein is CASSYEQGNYGYTF.

This clonotype was counted only a few times. The V gene is TRBV30, the J gene TRBJ1-4; D not resolved. Germline V gene data show CDR1 as GTSNPN and CDR2 as SVGIG (reference sequence). The CDR3 length is 14 residues. Trimming removed 0 bases at V and 10 bases at J, with 15 bases between. CDR3 protein: CAWSVDRVLRKLFF. The CDR3 bases are TGTGCCTGGAGTGTAGACCGCGTATTAAGAAAACTGTTTTTT.

The rearrangement joins TRBV6-5 to TRBJ2-3, with 12 positions matching TRBD2. V shed 4 bases, J shed 0 bases, and the junction held 2 bases outside the gene matches. CDR1 and CDR2 (germline): MNHEY, SVGAGI. The CDR3 consists of 16 residues. DNA of the CDR3: TGTGCCAGCAGTTTCGGACTAGCGGGAAGCACAGATACGCAGTATTTT. This translates into CASSFGLAGSTDTQYF.

The chain couples TRBV19 to TRBJ2-2; TRBD1 is a possible D gene (6 bases). CDR1 LNHDA and CDR2 SQIVND come from the germline V gene (reference sequence). CDR3 length equals 13 residues. V was shortened by 9 bases and J by 5 bases, with 13 bases between the two germline ends. The CDR3 nucleotides read TGTGCCAGCGCCTCACAGGGTACCGGGGAGCTGTTTTTT. Translation gives CASASQGTGELFF.

This clonotype was seen a handful of times. The V and J genes are TRBV7-8 and TRBJ2-6, with D possibly TRBD1 on 6 matching bases. CDR3 length equals 17 residues. The V and J ends lost 8 bases and 0 bases respectively, with 17 bases between them. CDR1 and CDR2 from the germline V gene are SGHVS and FQNEAQ. This CDR3 reads CASDENRVSSGANVLTF. The CDR3 region has the DNA TGTGCCAGCGACGAGAACAGGGTGTCCTCTGGGGCCAACGTCCTGACTTTC.

The table lists this clonotype with a few counts. The chain couples TRBV28 to TRBJ1-2; D gene ambiguous. The V gene's germline CDR1 is MDHEN and CDR2 SYDVKM. V dropped 6 bases and J dropped 4 bases, with 9 bases sitting between them. This CDR3 is 12 amino acids long. The CDR3 DNA reads TGTGCCAGCAGCAGAAGCCCCTATGGCTACACCTTC. Residues: CASSRSPYGYTF.

The CDR3 DNA is TGCGCCAGCAGTGAGGGCGGGAGTCCCCCCAATGAGCAGTTCTTC. Translated: CASSEGGSPPNEQFF. The chain links TRBV10-1 to TRBJ2-1; 7 positions match TRBD2. The CDR3 runs to 15 residues. Germline V gene lookup returns CDR1 WNHNN and CDR2 SYGVQD (reference sequence). V was pared by 2 bases and J by 6 bases, with 7 bases of the junction left unmatched.

V usage is TRBV10-3 and J usage is TRBJ1-5; TRBD1 aligns across 7 bases. V lost 6 bases to trimming and J lost 2 bases; unmatched junction nucleotides: 7. There are 15 residues in the CDR3. CDR1 ENHRY and CDR2 SYGVKD come from the germline V gene. The CDR3 region has the DNA TGTGCCATCAGCCAGGGGGGGATGGGCAATCAGCCCCAGCATTTT. It is translated as CAISQGGMGNQPQHF.

V usage is TRBV20-1 and J usage is TRBJ1-1, with 8 bases lining up with TRBD1. The V gene's germline CDR1 is DFQATT and CDR2 SNEGSKA (reference sequence). J gave up 2 bases and V 0 bases, and 11 bases lay outside the gene matches. The CDR3 runs 17 residues. Here the CDR3 DNA reads TGCAGTGCTAGAGATCCCGGACAGGGAGGGAGAAACACTGAAGCTTTCTTT. Translated: CSARDPGQGGRNTEAFF.

In its sample, this clonotype was seen many times. This sequence joins TRBV7-2 and TRBJ1-6; TRBD1 is a possible D gene (5 bases). The CDR3 consists of 15 residues. The V and J ends lost 5 bases and 2 bases respectively, with 10 bases between them. Germline values: CDR1 SGHTA, CDR2 FQGNSA. CDR3 region: CASSPWGAYNSPLHF. The CDR3 bases are TGTGCCAGCAGCCCCTGGGGGGCCTATAATTCACCCCTCCACTTT.

The table lists this clonotype with a few counts. The chain joins TRBV12-3 or TRBV12-4 to TRBJ2-2; D ambiguous. There are 15 residues in the CDR3. Trimming took off 2 bases at V and 0 bases at J, with 7 bases between the two ends. The DNA for the CDR3 is TGTGCCAGCAGTTTAAGCAGGACGAACACCGGGGAGCTGTTTTTT. This codes for CASSLSRTNTGELFF.

This clonotype was observed a few times. The chain carries TRBV6-1 and TRBJ2-3; tentatively, D is TRBD2 (6 bases). The CDR3 runs 13 residues. Germline CDR1 MNHNS, CDR2 SASEGT. V shed 8 bases and J shed 10 bases, with 19 bases lying between them. This CDR3 is CASSAGRTGAQYF. The DNA of the CDR3 is TGTGCCAGCTCCGCCGGGAGAACGGGAGCGCAGTATTTT.

This clonotype was picked up a small number of times. This chain uses TRBV2 with TRBJ2-5, with D tentatively TRBD2 (6 bases). Looked up from germline, CDR1 is SNHLY and CDR2 is FYNNEI. The CDR3 is 11 residues long. V shed 8 bases and J shed 3 bases, with 7 bases lying between them. CDR3 protein: CASGTEETQYF. The CDR3 coding sequence is TGTGCCAGCGGGACTGAAGAGACCCAGTACTTC.

V and J are TRBV5-1 and TRBJ1-2; 8 positions match TRBD1. From germline, CDR1 is SGHRS and CDR2 YFSETQ. The CDR3 is 15 residues long. With V trimmed by 4 bases and J by 4 bases, 9 bases remained unmatched. The CDR3, as DNA: TGCGCCAGCAGCACCCCGGGACAGGATTTCTATGGCTACACCTTC. Protein sequence: CASSTPGQDFYGYTF.